Detailed here is one TCR beta chain. The antigen is unknown. Isolated RNA was reverse transcribed into cDNA used as the sequencing template. Profiled with immunoSEQ multiplex PCR; TCRdb holds only in-frame clones, not every one. The sample yields fewer than 250,000 clones, approximately 60% seen once. The sample originates from a study of CD8+ T cells in alopecia areata. Study summary: Treated patients were given oral tofacitinib, which was dosed at 5 to 10 mg twice daily.

Broader study findings: As there was one nonresponder, how baseline CD8+ expansion relates to response remains uncertain.

This CDR3 is built from 11 residues. Germline lookup yields CDR1 MNHEY and CDR2 SMNVEV (reference sequence). V gave up 4 bases and J gave up 4 bases, with 5 bases separating them. As to treatment: oral pan-JAK inhibitor, 5-10 mg twice daily. Here the sequenced sample was CD4+ T cells sorted from blood, taken at week 4, from a patient treated with tofacitinib. The J gene is TRBJ2-7, the V gene TRBV27; D is ambiguous. The receptor's source is a human donor with alopecia areata. This CDR3 is CASSSRYEQYF. The CDR3 nucleotides read TGTGCCAGCAGTTCCCGGTACGAGCAGTACTTC.